The rows below give T cell receptor beta chains drawn from one sample of a study of blood T cell repertoires in COVID-19. Sequenced by immunoSEQ multiplex PCR; TCRdb stores in-frame clones only, minus some. In the table there are about 300,000 clones, roughly 89% of which are singletons. The specimen sequenced was peripheral blood. The receptor source for this set is a woman aged 25-40 years with COVID-19, enrolled during active disease. Both conserved end residues are part of each CDR3. The D gene is left open where the match is weak. Not every row has a clone size; where given, it reads once, few, many or a size class.

j_call clone_size d_call v_call cdr3_aa cdr3_nt
TRBJ2-3 . TRBD2 TRBV24-1 CATSARLAGGSDTQYF TGTGCCACCAGTGCCCGACTAGCGGGGGGATCAGATACGCAGTATTTT
TRBJ2-2 . . TRBV28 CASSIDRELFF TGTGCCAGCAGTATAGACAGGGAGCTGTTTTTT
TRBJ2-3 . TRBD1 TRBV10-1 CASSETGTGPSSSYTDTQYF TGCGCCAGCAGTGAGACTGGGACAGGGCCCTCTTCATCCTACACAGATACGCAGTATTTT
TRBJ1-4 . TRBD1 TRBV6-6 CASSYPADRGFEKLFF TGTGCCAGCAGTTACCCCGCCGACAGGGGGTTTGAAAAACTGTTTTTT
TRBJ1-1 few . TRBV27 CASSLYSRGEAEAFF TGTGCCAGCAGTTTATATAGCCGGGGAGAGGCTGAAGCTTTCTTT
TRBJ2-1 once TRBD2 TRBV6-5 CASVTSGGAGEQFF TGTGCCAGCGTGACTAGCGGGGGGGCGGGTGAGCAGTTCTTC
TRBJ1-1 . TRBD1 TRBV5-1 CASSTAGTANTEAFF TGCGCCAGCAGCACGGCAGGGACAGCGAACACTGAAGCTTTCTTT
TRBJ1-2 . . TRBV3-1/TRBV3-2 CASSQALYGYTF TGTGCCAGCAGCCAAGCTCTCTATGGCTACACCTTC
TRBJ2-7 . . TRBV11-2 CASSVLQASYEQYF TGTGCCAGCAGCGTACTTCAAGCCTCCTACGAGCAGTACTTC
TRBJ1-5 . . TRBV10-3 CAISESSGFNQPQHF TGTGCCATCAGTGAGTCGAGCGGATTCAATCAGCCCCAGCATTTT
TRBJ2-5 . . TRBV18 CASSRDGGQETQYF TGTGCCAGCTCACGAGACGGAGGGCAAGAGACCCAGTACTTC
TRBJ1-4 . . TRBV14 CASSQARPREKLFF TGTGCCAGCAGCCAAGCCCGCCCGAGGGAAAAACTGTTTTTT
TRBJ1-5 once TRBD1 TRBV7-2 CASSARQGVQPQHF TGTGCCAGCAGCGCGAGACAGGGGGTTCAGCCCCAGCATTTT
TRBJ2-2 medium-sized TRBD1 TRBV15 CATSRDVGTGAGELFF TGTGCCACCAGCAGAGATGTTGGGACAGGGGCCGGGGAGCTGTTTTTT
TRBJ2-7 few TRBD1 TRBV6-2/TRBV6-3 CASSYNAGGVNEQYF TGTGCCAGCAGTTACAATGCAGGGGGCGTGAACGAGCAGTACTTC
TRBJ2-2 . . TRBV20-1 CSASADTGELFF TGCAGTGCTAGTGCGGACACCGGGGAGCTGTTTTTT
TRBJ2-2 . TRBD1 TRBV18 CASAYRGERTGELFF TGTGCCAGCGCCTACAGGGGAGAAAGGACCGGGGAGCTGTTTTTT
TRBJ1-4 . TRBD1 TRBV28 CASSPGGQGLFLFF TGTGCCAGCAGCCCAGGGGGACAGGGTCTATTTCTGTTTTTT
TRBJ1-5 . TRBD1 TRBV7-6 CASSRGQGVDQPQHF TGTGCCAGCAGCCGTGGACAGGGTGTTGATCAGCCCCAGCATTTT
TRBJ2-3 . TRBD2 TRBV27 CASSYKRGLGTDTQYF TGTGCCAGCAGTTACAAGCGGGGATTGGGCACAGATACGCAGTATTTT
TRBJ2-3 . TRBD2 TRBV11-3 CASSSRWGLAGEISTDTQYF TGTGCCAGCAGCTCCCGTTGGGGGTTAGCGGGGGAGATTAGCACAGATACGCAGTATTTT
TRBJ1-5 . . TRBV19 CASNLRGRNQPQHF TGTGCCAGTAACCTCAGGGGTCGCAATCAGCCCCAGCATTTT
TRBJ1-1 . TRBD1 TRBV12-3/TRBV12-4 CASSLQGGTEAFF TGTGCCAGCAGTTTACAGGGGGGCACTGAAGCTTTCTTT
TRBJ2-3 . TRBD2 TRBV27 CASSRPGLDPRGPDTQYF TGTGCCAGCAGTCGCCCGGGACTAGACCCCAGGGGCCCAGATACGCAGTATTTT
TRBJ1-6 . . TRBV2 CASSVQGDYNSPLHF TGTGCCAGCAGTGTACAGGGTGATTATAATTCACCCCTCCACTTT
TRBJ1-4 . . TRBV3-1/TRBV3-2 CASSQVGGGYEKLFF TGTGCCAGCAGCCAAGTCGGGGGTGGGTATGAAAAACTGTTTTTT
TRBJ2-4 . . TRBV11-2 CASSLNSAKNIQYF TGTGCCAGCAGCTTAAATAGCGCCAAAAACATTCAGTACTTC
TRBJ1-1 . TRBD1 TRBV11-1 CASSLGQGGSTEAFF TGTGCCAGCAGCTTGGGACAGGGGGGAAGCACTGAAGCTTTCTTT
TRBJ1-3 . . TRBV2 CASSETGSGNTIYF TGTGCCAGCAGTGAAACAGGGTCTGGAAACACCATATATTTT
TRBJ2-2 . . TRBV24-1 CATSDLLEGARTGELFF TGTGCCACCAGTGATTTGTTGGAGGGGGCACGCACCGGGGAGCTGTTTTTT
TRBJ1-5 . . TRBV19 CASSMVWSGASNQPQHF TGTGCCAGTAGTATGGTCTGGTCTGGGGCGAGCAATCAGCCCCAGCATTTT
TRBJ2-1 . . TRBV7-7 CASSLIPGVESNEQFF TGTGCTAGCAGCTTAATCCCCGGGGTCGAAAGCAATGAGCAGTTCTTC
TRBJ1-1 . TRBD1 TRBV27 CASSQTGGNAFF TGTGCCAGCAGTCAAACAGGGGGCAATGCTTTCTTT
TRBJ1-6 . . TRBV5-6 CASSKPGRNSPLHF TGTGCCAGCAGCAAGCCGGGTCGAAATTCACCCCTCCACTTT
TRBJ2-1 . TRBD1 TRBV6-4 CASSLGQGTAGDYGGEQFF TGTGCCAGCAGCTTGGGACAGGGGACGGCGGGGGATTACGGTGGTGAGCAGTTCTTC
TRBJ1-1 . . TRBV4-3 CASSQAATPGPEAFF TGCGCCAGCAGCCAAGCGGCCACCCCTGGGCCTGAAGCTTTCTTT
TRBJ1-1 few . TRBV9 CASSAYRELNTEAFF TGTGCCAGCAGCGCCTACAGGGAATTGAACACTGAAGCTTTCTTT
TRBJ1-1 once . TRBV28 CASSEQGLGAFF TGTGCCAGCAGCGAACAGGGTTTAGGAGCTTTCTTT
TRBJ1-2 . . TRBV2 CASWQAPLGYTF TGTGCCAGCTGGCAGGCTCCCCTTGGCTACACCTTC
TRBJ1-5 . . TRBV6-1 CASSEGQMKNQPQHF TGTGCCAGCAGTGAGGGCCAGATGAAAAATCAGCCCCAGCATTTT
TRBJ1-5 . . TRBV30 CAWSVEQFQPQHF TGTGCCTGGAGTGTAGAACAGTTCCAGCCCCAGCATTTT
TRBJ1-5 few . TRBV24-1 CATSDLDTDQPQHF TGTGCCACCAGTGACCTGGACACCGATCAGCCCCAGCATTTT
TRBJ2-1 . TRBD2 TRBV4-1 CASSQPGRLRYNEQFF TGCGCCAGCAGCCAGCCCGGGAGGCTGAGATACAATGAGCAGTTCTTC
TRBJ2-7 . . TRBV5-1 CASSSRGLHEQYF TGCGCCAGCAGCTCACGTGGGCTCCACGAGCAGTACTTC
TRBJ2-5 . . TRBV4-3 CASSQGTGTQETQYF TGCGCCAGCAGCCAAGGTACAGGGACCCAAGAGACCCAGTACTTC
TRBJ1-4 . . TRBV4-2 CASSQVDRSNEKLFF TGTGCCAGCAGCCAAGTCGACAGGTCTAATGAAAAACTGTTTTTT
TRBJ2-1 once TRBD1 TRBV5-1 CASSQGGANNEQFF TGCGCCAGCAGCCAAGGGGGCGCGAACAATGAGCAGTTCTTC
TRBJ1-2 . . TRBV9 CASSVGGFLDGYTF TGTGCCAGCAGCGTCGGGGGTTTCTTGGATGGCTACACCTTC
TRBJ2-3 . . TRBV4-1 CASSQDWALHTQYF TGCGCCAGCAGCCAAGATTGGGCTCTCCATACGCAGTATTTT
TRBJ2-3 . TRBD2 TRBV2 CADRGSGGTSTDTQYF TGTGCCGATCGAGGTAGCGGGGGCACTAGCACAGATACGCAGTATTTT
TRBJ1-5 . . TRBV19 CASSMRRQPQHF TGTGCCAGTAGTATGCGGCGTCAGCCCCAGCATTTT
TRBJ1-1 once TRBD1 TRBV7-8 CASSLAARGLGEAFF TGTGCCAGCAGCTTAGCCGCCAGGGGGCTGGGTGAAGCTTTCTTT
TRBJ1-2 . . TRBV6-1 CASSESGLGPYGYTF TGTGCCAGCAGTGAAAGTGGTCTAGGCCCCTATGGCTACACCTTC